This T cell receptor (beta chain) emerged from a study of cytomegalovirus exposure and HLA in healthy donors (TCRdb year 2017). In the study overall: An earlier analysis of roughly 500 of the donors reported 250 to 300 Gb of sequence data and about 100 million unique TCR beta sequences from roughly 200 million T cells. An early release that covered about 640 HLA-typed donors contained 300 to 350 gigabases of sequencing data and around 85 million unique TCR sequences. Every repertoire in the discovery cohort had been generated on one and the same sequencing platform. The number of typed donors differed by locus: 629-630 for A, B, C, DRB1 and DQB1; roughly 510 for DQA1; over 600 for DPA1; and some 470 for DPB1. Along with the approximately 700-subject first cohort, a separate validation cohort of over a hundred different subjects was used. Roughly five DR-DQ haplotypes were handled as single units for association and clustering because linkage in the cohort was strong. The study aimed to test whether cataloging public T cell receptors could reveal signatures of past pathogen exposure. A later genetic analysis used genome-wide SNP genotypes for about 55% of the 666 donors, treating that subset as a discovery cohort. Of the approximately 400 genotyped donors, roughly 85% fell in the genetic ancestry cluster associated with self-reported Caucasian donors. The study profiled the T cell repertoires of hundreds of subjects by immunosequencing and related them to cytomegalovirus serostatus. Across roughly 420 genotyped donors of the cohort, an average of about 240,000 unique TCR beta nucleotide sequences per donor were sequenced, and around 19% of those sequences were non-productive. The later analysis used no new phenotypic data to find candidate immune exposures, relying instead on TCR beta sequences and their occurrence across donors. Both class I and class II loci were covered by HLA typing, at four-digit resolution. In a later analysis, previously published TCR beta repertoires from about 670 donors were re-analyzed and high-resolution HLA genotyping was added so that TCR occurrence patterns could be studied. Donor age, sex, ethnicity and CMV serostatus were compiled alongside the repertoire data. High-throughput TCR immunosequencing, statistical association of individual TCRs with disease status, and machine learning were combined to predict cytomegalovirus infection status. To decide whether each TCR beta V gene segment behaved as functional or pseudogenic, an earlier analysis of nearly 600 of the donors relied on high-throughput TCR beta sequencing. The study at large found these results: Most CMV-associated TCR beta chains appeared to be HLA-restricted in a later analysis, and the HLA associations seemed to be driven largely by CMV exposure. According to a later analysis, parvovirus B19, influenza, CMV and Epstein-Barr virus appeared linked to several top co-occurrence clusters. An earlier analysis of approximately 540 of the donors showed that most TCR beta V segments appeared in productive rearrangements either about 87% or about 30% of the time, which broadly matched IMGT annotations. Because HLA typing was missing for some donors at each locus, association tests included only the typed subset. It was suggested by the authors that the approach could potentially be generalized to other disease states and immunological phenotypes. A further reported finding was that TCR beta sequences accurately predicted the HLA-A and HLA-B alleles for most subjects in the first cohort. At a false discovery rate of 0.05, a later analysis linked under 20,000 TCR beta sequences to specific HLA alleles. In a later analysis, the rate of TCR association differed among HLA loci, with DRB1 alleles having the most associated TCRs and HLA-C alleles having the fewest. A later analysis found that HLA-associated TCR beta chains were more clonally expanded and had lower generation probabilities than equally common non-associated chains. Some IMGT-functional V segments, including TRBV6-2 and TRBV6-3, could not be told apart with the 87-base-pair reads, so those segments were excluded. The earlier analysis of about 600 of the donors excluded some 15 rarely observed V segments, including chromosome 9 orphons, because counts were too low. Most TCR sequences were seen in very few donors, while some public TCRs were found in many individuals. In both the original and validation cohorts, the classifier was reported to diagnose cytomegalovirus status with high specificity and sensitivity. This cohort had only TCR beta chains sequenced, and the lack of alpha or paired-chain data limited which features could be detected. Linkage disequilibrium might explain the correlated functional status among segregating V segments, but an unknown experimental factor could not be ruled out. A later genetic analysis reported fewer N-insertions in productive TCRs among donors in an Asian-associated ancestry cluster than the roughly 640-donor mean. An association between a missense DCLRE1C variant and V-gene and J-gene trimming of TCR beta chains was found in a later genetic analysis and replicated in an independent cohort. The presence/absence analyses assumed that sequencing depth was roughly uniform across donors, and that assumption may not be true. A cluster of highly shared sequence variants was judged likely to be a technical artifact of the sequencing pipeline. For the cohort, immune exposure information was limited to CMV serostatus. When HLA alleles, especially DR and DQ, strongly co-occurred, TCR associations were difficult to assign to individual alleles. The study gave a list of under 200 TCR beta chains associated with cytomegalovirus. Three of the identified cytomegalovirus-associated TCR beta chains were confirmed in vitro to be specific for cytomegalovirus antigens.

Worth noting for this clone: The target of this receptor is not known. It has no much larger one-base neighbor in the sample; base qualities were not kept.

There are 17 amino acids in the CDR3, from cysteine to phenylalanine inclusive. Of all the DNA, just the CDR3 is kept, 51 bases in frame from base 1. From V the trimming removes 6 bases and from J it removes 0 bases, while the gene matches leave 3 bases of the junction unaccounted for. As encoded in the germline V gene, CDR1 is WSHSY while CDR2 is SAAADI. The cohort comprised hundreds of healthy bone marrow donors. At the time of sampling, every cohort member was nominally healthy, though immune exposures that went unrecorded were likely present. The donor was CMV seropositive and belonged to the group of 250 to 350 seropositive cohort members. Each donor provided a peripheral blood sample, and peripheral blood mononuclear cells were used for TCR beta sequencing. Genomic DNA extraction from the blood cell samples was performed with the Qiagen DNeasy Blood Extraction Kit. Library generation was performed with the immunoSEQ multiplex PCR assay. For the multiplex PCR, a mixture combining 60 forward primers for TCR Vbeta segments and 13 reverse primers for TCR Jbeta segments was used. Amplification of the CDR3 region of rearranged TCR beta genes was performed with a multiplex PCR assay on genomic DNA. The Illumina HiSeq System was used to sequence the amplified TCR beta libraries as 87-base-pair reads. The authors processed their data as follows. Across the roughly 700 repertoires, a later analysis counted tens of millions of unique TCR beta chains, around 11 million of which were shared by at least two donors. Raw reads were error-corrected and collapsed into unique sequences by a nearest-neighbor algorithm in which closely related sequences were merged to remove PCR and sequencing errors. CDR3 sequences were aligned to IMGT reference sequences to assign V, D and J gene segments. For a sequence to be retained, at least a six-nucleotide match to both a V gene segment and a J gene segment was required. Rearrangements were called productive when the CDR3 lacked stop codons and stayed in frame with V and J; all others were non-productive. CDR3 was defined according to IMGT convention as the region running from the second conserved V-encoded cysteine to the conserved J-encoded phenylalanine. The earlier analysis of about 500 of the donors excluded sequences that lacked an unambiguous match to a single V gene segment. An earlier analysis of about 600 of the donors called V segments functional above 56.7% productive rearrangements and segregating when the between-donor standard deviation exceeded 5%. A statistical classification framework was developed to diagnose cytomegalovirus status using the catalog of TCR beta chain sequences. In a later analysis, TCR nucleotide sequences were compared against IMGT/GENE-DB human TR gene sequences so that V and J genes could be assigned. The TCRdist pipeline was used in a later analysis to assign CDR3 sequences and most-parsimonious VDJ recombination scenarios. A later analysis defined each TCR beta chain by its CDR3 amino acid sequence plus V-gene family, and excluded reads lacking a unique V-gene family. In a later analysis, approximately 590 highly shared, low-generation-probability nucleotide sequences were removed to address suspected cross-contamination and a sequencing artifact. In a later analysis, a clonal expansion index was calculated for each public chain from normalized within-repertoire ranks of inferred template counts. In a later analysis, generation probabilities were computed with a VDJ recombination model fitted to out-of-frame rearrangements, and the resulting probabilities were checked against IGoR. A later analysis scored TCR-TCR, TCR-HLA and TCR-CMV co-occurrence with hypergeometric tests, applying a repertoire-size bias correction to TCR pairs. False discovery rates were estimated in a later analysis by permuting HLA or CMV assignments 20 times. In a later analysis, co-occurring TCRs were grouped using DBSCAN, and TCRdist sequence similarity was added for clustering within HLA-allele-positive subsets. For co-occurrence clustering, repertoires with fewer than 30,000 or more than 120,000 public chains were excluded, along with roughly 5 repertoires with anomalous nucleotide sharing. Here the immuneACCESS table is served through TCRdb, limited to in-frame sequences with V and J called. Missing clones are a known gap in these copies; in checked studies unresolved V genes cover under half, and the rest lacks a known reason. From that table come the V and J calls and clone size; the DNA was used to work out D and trimming. For this sample there are more than 150,000 clones; more than 65% appear just once. The ten most abundant clones make up 2% to 2.5% of the sample.

The receptor's source is a woman in her 30s in good health and CMV-seropositive. The rearrangement joined TRBV10-2 to TRBJ2-1; TRBD2 lines up with 15 middle nucleotides. Material for sequencing was PBMCs. The sequenced DNA is TGCGCCAGCAGACGGACTAGCGGGGGGGTCTCCTACAATGAGCAGTTCTTC. It translates to CASRRTSGGVSYNEQFF.